This section outlines one TCR beta chain sequence together with its context. Its specificity is not known. This sample was included in a study of T cell clones after liver transplantation. The overall study: A pre-transplant mixed lymphocyte reaction with TCRbeta sequencing defined graft-donor-reactive clones followed in post-transplant blood. Patients counted as tolerant after at least one year off all immunosuppression, enzymes not exceeding twice normal. Findings and limits, study-wide: Circulating graft-donor-reactive CD4 TCRbeta sequences fell significantly post-transplant in most of the 8 subjects. Donor-reactive sequences fell more than third party-reactive ones, suggesting partial deletion.

The method was immunoSEQ multiplex PCR; TCRdb's version includes in-frame clones alone and lacks a portion of them. The data contain fewer than 85,000 clones, over 65% of them seen just once; the ten biggest clones take up about 2.8%. In germline, CDR1 is LGHNA, CDR2 YNFKEQ. CDR3 length equals 16 residues. The V end was cut by 1 base, the J end by 6 bases, with 19 bases between. V usage is TRBV4-2 and J usage is TRBJ2-7; D is unclear. The source was CD4+ T cells from blood, collected at the 22-month timepoint. The TCR originated in a human patient who received a liver transplant. Some T cells may be supplied by the graft donor. CDR3 in DNA: TGTGCCAGCAGCCAAGTTTCTTCTGGGCGTAGGACCGAGCAGTACTTC. This translates into CASSQVSSGRRTEQYF.